This T cell receptor (beta chain) stems from a study of OX40 agonist ivuxolimab in advanced cancers. Study-wide background: Dose-escalation patients were diagnosed with hepatocellular carcinoma, melanoma, renal cell cancer or head and neck cancer. Study-level points and caveats: On average, CD8+ T cells had more expanded clones than CD4+. Clonal expansion was seen in CD4+ and CD8+ blood T cells by week 6 at 0.1 to 3.0 mg/kg.

Germline CDR1 reads MNHEY; CDR2 reads SVGAGI. Trimming cost V 4 bases and J 5 bases, with 15 bases left between them. The CDR3 has 14 amino acids. Here immunoSEQ multiplex PCR was the method, and the copy in TCRdb shows in-frame clones only, minus some. In the table there are more than 100,000 clones, about 93% of which are singletons. This clone has only one observation. The antigen is unknown. The chain recombines TRBV6-5 with TRBJ2-7; D perhaps matches TRBD1 (6 bases). Sample: CD4+ or CD8+ T cells sorted from blood, taken in a trial of the OX40 agonist ivuxolimab. This sequence originates from an adult with an advanced solid tumor such as melanoma, head and neck, liver or kidney cancer. CDR3 in amino acids: CASSSRTVRDEQYF. The CDR3 nucleotides are TGTGCCAGCAGTTCGCGGACAGTAAGAGACGAGCAGTACTTC.